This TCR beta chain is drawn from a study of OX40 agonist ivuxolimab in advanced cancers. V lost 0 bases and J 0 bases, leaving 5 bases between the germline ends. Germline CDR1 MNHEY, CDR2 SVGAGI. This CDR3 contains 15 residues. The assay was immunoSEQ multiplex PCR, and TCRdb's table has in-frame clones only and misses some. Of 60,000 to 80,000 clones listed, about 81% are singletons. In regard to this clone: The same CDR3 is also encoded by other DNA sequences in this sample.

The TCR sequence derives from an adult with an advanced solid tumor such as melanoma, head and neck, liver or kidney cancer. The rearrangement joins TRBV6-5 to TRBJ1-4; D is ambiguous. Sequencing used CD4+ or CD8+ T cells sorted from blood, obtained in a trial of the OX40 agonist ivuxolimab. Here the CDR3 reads CASSYSTATNEKLFF. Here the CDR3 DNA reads TGTGCCAGCAGTTACTCCACAGCAACTAATGAAAAACTGTTTTTT.